The entry that follows covers one T cell receptor (beta chain) sequence. V trimming: 2 bases; J trimming: 0 bases; junction bases outside the gene matches: 7. Germline V CDR1 and CDR2: LGHDT, YNNKEL (reference sequence). CDR3 length equals 17 residues. These data originate in a study of blood T cell repertoires in COVID-19. Whole-study context: The samples span acute and convalescent COVID-19 from the United States, Italy and Spain.

Source study methods: Reference gene primer amplification in the assay estimated nucleated cell counts. The protocol was immunoSEQ multiplex PCR, while the TCRdb copy is restricted to in-frame clones and leaves out a portion. V and J calls and clone size are given by that table; D and trimming were obtained from the DNA. The table includes about 200,000 clones, approximately 85% detected once. The sequenced sample consisted of peripheral blood. This clonotype originated in a man aged 60-69 years with acute or convalescent COVID-19. The rearrangement links TRBV3-1 (or the pseudogene TRBV3-2) to TRBJ2-4; the match to TRBD1 covers 7 bases. The CDR3 sequence: CASSQPRTGVAKNIQYF. Here the CDR3 DNA reads TGTGCCAGCAGCCAACCTCGGACAGGAGTAGCCAAAAACATTCAGTACTTC.